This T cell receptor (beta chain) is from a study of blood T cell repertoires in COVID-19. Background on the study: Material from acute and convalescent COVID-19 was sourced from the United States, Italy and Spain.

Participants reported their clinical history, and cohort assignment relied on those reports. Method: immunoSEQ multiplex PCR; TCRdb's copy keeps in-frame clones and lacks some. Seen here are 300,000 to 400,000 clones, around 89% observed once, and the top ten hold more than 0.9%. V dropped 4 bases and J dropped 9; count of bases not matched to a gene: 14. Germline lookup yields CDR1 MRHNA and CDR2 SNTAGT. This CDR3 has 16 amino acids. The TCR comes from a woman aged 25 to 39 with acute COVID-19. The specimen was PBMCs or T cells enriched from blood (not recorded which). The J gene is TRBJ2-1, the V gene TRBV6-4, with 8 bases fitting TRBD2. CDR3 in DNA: TGTGCCAGCAGTGTCGGGGGACTAGGGGTCCGGGGTGAGCAGTTCTTC. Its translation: CASSVGGLGVRGEQFF.